This record concerns one T cell receptor (beta chain) sequence. Its specificity is unknown. This sample is part of a study of T cells in localized non-small cell lung cancer. Study observations and caveats: Detection in adjacent lung was observed for a median around 59 of the top 100 tumor clones. Longer overall survival was seen with higher T cell density measured in blood. Without multi-region sequencing, intratumor heterogeneity could not be excluded. Uninvolved adjacent lung showed the highest T cell clonality, exceeding tumor.

Only in-frame clones appear in the TCRdb table, and some are missing; sequencing was by immunoSEQ multiplex PCR. This sample has about 24,000 clones, with roughly 90% found just once. Germline-derived CDR1 and CDR2 are MNHEY and SVGAGI. The V gene lost 5 bases and the J gene lost 7 bases, with 15 bases spanning the gap. This CDR3 has 14 residues. The rearrangement uses TRBV6-5 and TRBJ2-1, with D perhaps TRBD2 (6 bases). The specimen was PBMCs, collected before any cancer treatment. The clonotype originates from a man aged 35 to 70 with stage II lung adenocarcinoma. The CDR3 sequence is CASSDWGVPNEQFF. In nucleotides, the CDR3 is TGTGCCAGCAGTGACTGGGGGGTACCAAATGAGCAGTTCTTC.